The 29 T cell receptor beta chains presented below share a single source sample, sequenced in a study of OX40 agonist ivuxolimab in advanced cancers. Libraries were prepared by immunoSEQ multiplex PCR; TCRdb keeps only in-frame clonotypes and omits some of them. Among 30,000 to 45,000 clones, about 88% were seen once, and the ten largest hold 2.4%. The sample was CD4+ or CD8+ T cells sorted from blood, taken in a trial of the OX40 agonist ivuxolimab. The receptors were gathered from an adult with an advanced solid tumor such as melanoma, head and neck, liver or kidney cancer.

The J gene is TRBJ1-2, the V gene TRBV9; 8 bases agree with TRBD1. Germline V CDR1 and CDR2: SGDLS, YYNGEE. The ends lost 3 bases at V and 3 bases at J; junction bases unmatched: 1. The CDR3 is 13 residues long. This CDR3 is CASSATGDYGYTF. The CDR3 DNA sequence: TGTGCCAGCAGCGCGACAGGGGACTATGGCTACACCTTC.

The CDR3 loop reads CASSAKSSGGGSNQPQHF. The CDR3 region has the DNA TGTGCCAGCAGCGCCAAATCGTCGGGGGGAGGAAGCAATCAGCCCCAGCATTTT. The V and J genes are TRBV7-9 and TRBJ1-5; D may be TRBD1 (5 bases). The CDR3 sequence is 18 residues long. Per the germline V gene, CDR1 is SEHNR and CDR2 is FQNEAQ (reference sequence). Trimming pared 5 bases from V and 1 base from J, leaving 21 bases between.

This chain links TRBV4-1 with TRBJ1-5, with 7 bases lining up with TRBD1. CDR1 is MGHRA and CDR2 is YSYEKL in the germline V gene. V lost 1 base, J lost 5 bases, and 5 bases stayed unmatched. This CDR3 comprises 15 residues. In DNA, the CDR3 is TGCGCCAGCAGCCAAGTTACAGGGGCAGATCAGCCCCAGCATTTT. Encoded protein: CASSQVTGADQPQHF.

This rearrangement joins TRBV9 to TRBJ2-3; D remains unclear. This CDR3 spans 14 amino acids. Germline loops: CDR1 SGDLS, CDR2 YYNGEE. V lost 3 bases and J 4 bases, leaving 12 bases between the germline ends. CDR3 coding DNA: TGTGCCAGCAGCGGCCAAGAGTTTGCAGATACGCAGTATTTT. It encodes CASSGQEFADTQYF.

The V call is TRBV14, the J call TRBJ1-3; D gene ambiguous. Germline CDR1 reads SGHDN; CDR2 reads FVKESK. The CDR3 spans 14 residues. The V and J ends lost 1 base and 4 bases respectively, with 8 bases between them. The CDR3: CASSQATLGNTIYF. Here the CDR3 DNA reads TGTGCCAGCAGCCAAGCGACCTTGGGAAACACCATATATTTT.

V usage is TRBV6-1 and J usage is TRBJ2-7, with D perhaps TRBD2 (5 bases). The CDR3 is 13 residues long. Germline CDR1 and CDR2: MNHNS and SASEGT. V dropped 6 bases and J dropped 7 bases, with 16 bases sitting between them. The CDR3 is CASSFEGAGEQYF. CDR3 sequence (DNA): TGTGCCAGCAGCTTTGAGGGCGCCGGGGAGCAGTACTTC.

The chain couples TRBV6-1 to TRBJ1-5; D gene uncertain. V gave up 3 bases and J gave up 7 bases, with 10 bases separating them. This CDR3 is built from 13 residues. CDR1 and CDR2 (germline): MNHNS, SASEGT. The CDR3 DNA sequence: TGTGCCAGCAGTGATTACGGATTGCAGCCCCAGCATTTT. Translation: CASSDYGLQPQHF.

The chain combines TRBV6-6 with TRBJ1-1, with TRBD1 as a possible D gene (5 bases). The germline gives CDR1 MNHNY, CDR2 SVGAGI (reference sequence). The CDR3 extends over 14 amino acids. Deletions cut 7 bases from V and 10 bases from J, with 22 bases between. CDR3 sequence reads: CASTSLNWAGTAFF. The DNA of the CDR3 is TGTGCCAGCACCTCCCTTAATTGGGCAGGGACAGCTTTCTTT.

This clone was observed once. The V call is TRBV6-5, the J call TRBJ2-7; D may be TRBD1 or TRBD2 (5 bases each). The CDR3 is made up of 16 amino acids. Trimming pared 0 bases from V and 0 bases from J, leaving 12 bases between. Germline assignment: CDR1 MNHEY and CDR2 SVGAGI. As DNA, the CDR3 is TGTGCCAGCAGTTACTCGTACAGTGGGGGCTCCTACGAGCAGTACTTC. Protein: CASSYSYSGGSYEQYF.

The chain links TRBV27 to TRBJ1-1; D gene unclear. The CDR3 totals 13 residues. The ends were cut back, 2 bases at V and 3 bases at J, with 7 bases in the middle. CDR1 and CDR2 (germline): MNHEY, SMNVEV (reference sequence). Here the CDR3 DNA reads TGTGCCAGCAGTTTAATCCGGGACACTGAAGCTTTCTTT. It specifies CASSLIRDTEAFF.

The chain employs TRBV2 and TRBJ2-6; 10 bases align to TRBD2. J lost 2 bases, V lost 5 bases, and 9 bases had no gene match. The CDR3 is 18 residues long. CDR1 is SNHLY, CDR2 FYNNEI, per germline. In nucleotides, the CDR3 is TGTGCCAGCAGTCCTCAGAGCGGGGGGGCCACTGGGGCCAACGTCCTGACTTTC. This gives the protein CASSPQSGGATGANVLTF.

This clone was detected only once. J is TRBJ1-4 and V is TRBV7-2, with D perhaps matching TRBD1 (5 bases). The germline V gene encodes CDR1 SGHTA and CDR2 FQGNSA. The V and J ends lost 2 bases and 8 bases respectively, with 9 bases between them. There are 13 residues in the CDR3. The DNA for the CDR3 is TGTGCCAGCAGCTTACGGGGGAGGGAAAAACTGTTTTTT. Its translation: CASSLRGREKLFF.

The chain is built from TRBV7-9 and TRBJ1-2; a possible D gene is TRBD1 (5 bases). The CDR3 loop spans 14 amino acids. Trimming removed 4 bases from V and 0 bases from J, with 9 bases in between. Germline V gene lookup returns CDR1 SEHNR and CDR2 FQNEAQ (reference sequence). CDR3 region: CASSSGGTNYGYTF. CDR3 bases: TGTGCCAGCAGCTCCGGGGGAACTAACTATGGCTACACCTTC.

CDR3 sequence: CASGLRGTGANVLTF. CDR3 in DNA: TGTGCCAGCGGGTTGCGGGGAACTGGGGCCAACGTCCTGACTTTC. V is TRBV7-3 and J is TRBJ2-6; D may be TRBD2 (6 bases). Between the trimmed V and J ends, which lost 8 bases and 2 bases, there was a span of 13 bases. The CDR3 sequence is 15 residues long. Germline CDR1 SGHTA, CDR2 FQGTGA. Full variable domain (outside the CDR3, taken from reference TRBV7-3 and TRBJ2-6): GAGVSQTPSNKVTEKGKYVELRCDPISGHTALYWYRQSLGQGPEFLIYFQGTGAADDSGLPNDRFFAVRPEGSVSTLKIQRTERGDSAVYLCASGLRGTGANVLTFGAGSRLTVL.

The chain couples TRBV10-2 to TRBJ2-2, with a tentative D call TRBD1 (6 bases). Per the germline V gene, CDR1 is WSHSY and CDR2 is SAAADI. V lost 5 bases and J 5 bases, leaving 9 bases between the germline ends. The CDR3 length is 13 residues. For the CDR3, the DNA is TGCGCCAGCAGTCCAGGGGATACCGGGGAGCTGTTTTTT. It codes for CASSPGDTGELFF.

The chain employs TRBV11-1 and TRBJ1-3; D unresolved. V shed 1 base and J shed 4 bases, with 11 bases lying between them. The germline gives CDR1 SGHAT, CDR2 FQDESV (reference sequence). The CDR3 consists of 15 residues. CDR3 protein: CASSLGSTGGNTIYF. For the CDR3, the DNA is TGTGCCAGCAGCTTAGGGTCAACGGGAGGAAACACCATATATTTT.

The chain links TRBV2 to TRBJ2-7; D remains unclear. V was shortened by 7 bases and J by 0 bases, with 7 bases between the two germline ends. The CDR3 runs to 12 residues. Germline lookup yields CDR1 SNHLY and CDR2 FYNNEI. In nucleotides, the CDR3 is TGTGCCAGCAATGGGGACTCCTACGAGCAGTACTTC. Translating it yields CASNGDSYEQYF.

V is TRBV28 and J is TRBJ2-1; the D gene is possibly TRBD2 (6 bases). V was trimmed by 6 bases and J by 0 bases, leaving 12 bases between them. The CDR3 contains 15 residues. Germline lookup yields CDR1 MDHEN and CDR2 SYDVKM. The CDR3 nucleotides are TGTGCCAGCAGCGGAGGGAGTAGCTCCTACAATGAGCAGTTCTTC. It specifies CASSGGSSSYNEQFF.

The chain is built from TRBV18 and TRBJ1-3, with D unclear. V was pared by 2 bases and J by 3 bases, with 17 bases between. The CDR3 extends over 17 amino acids. Germline CDR1 is KGHSH and CDR2 is LQKENI. Here the CDR3 reads CASSPVKEGFGGNTIYF. The CDR3 DNA is TGTGCCAGCTCACCAGTAAAGGAGGGTTTCGGTGGAAACACCATATATTTT.

The genes are TRBV15 and TRBJ1-3; D is unclear. Germline V gene sequence: CDR1 LNHNV, CDR2 YYDKDF (reference sequence). This CDR3 comprises 14 residues. V dropped 0 bases and J dropped 3 bases, with 6 bases sitting between them. The CDR3 nucleotides are TGTGCCACCAGCAGAGATAGGGTTGGAAACACCATATATTTT. It yields the protein CATSRDRVGNTIYF.

The rearrangement uses TRBV2 and TRBJ2-7; TRBD1 aligns across 10 bases. Germline-derived CDR1 and CDR2 are SNHLY and FYNNEI. J gave up 2 bases and V 4 bases, and 11 bases lay outside the gene matches. CDR3 size: 17 residues. The CDR3 DNA is TGTGCCAGCAGTGGCCGACAGGGGGCTCTTCAACCCTACGAGCAGTACTTC. It translates to CASSGRQGALQPYEQYF.

The chain combines TRBV5-1 with TRBJ2-7; TRBD1 matches 8 bases. Germline loops: CDR1 SGHRS, CDR2 YFSETQ. V lost 1 base and J lost 6; bases outside the gene matches: 6. The CDR3 length is 14 residues. Written as DNA, the CDR3 is TGCGCCAGCAGCTTGCGTCAGGGGGCGGGCGAGCAGTACTTC. It codes for CASSLRQGAGEQYF.

This clone was seen only once. This chain connects TRBV6-6 to TRBJ1-1; the D is unclear. The CDR3 runs 15 residues. The V end lost 2 bases, the J end lost 3 bases, and 13 bases lay between the germline ends. Germline V gene data show CDR1 as MNHNY and CDR2 as SVGAGI (reference sequence). The CDR3: CASSYRSGRYTEAFF. The CDR3 DNA reads TGTGCCAGCAGTTACCGGTCAGGCCGGTACACTGAAGCTTTCTTT.

DNA of the CDR3: TGTGCCAGCAGCTCCGGGACCACCTCTGGAAACACCATATATTTT. Amino acid sequence: CASSSGTTSGNTIYF. V gene TRBV11-3 combines with J gene TRBJ1-3; TRBD1 might be the D (5 bases). The CDR3 has 15 amino acids. CDR1 SGHNT and CDR2 YENEEA come from the germline V gene. V lost 4 bases to trimming and J lost 0 bases, with 10 bases between them.

The chain carries TRBV5-1 and TRBJ1-4, with TRBD1 matching 7 bases. The CDR3 has 16 residues. Germline-derived CDR1 and CDR2 are SGHRS and YFSETQ. Unmatched junction bases numbered 11, after V lost 2 bases and J lost 7 bases. The CDR3 here is CASSFRDSTFGEKLFF. The CDR3, as DNA: TGCGCCAGCAGCTTCCGGGACAGTACATTCGGTGAAAAACTGTTTTTT. Complete variable domain (other parts from reference TRBV5-1 and TRBJ1-4): KAGVTQTPRYLIKTRGQQVTLSCSPISGHRSVSWYQQTPGQGLQFLFEYFSETQRNKGNFPGRFSGRQFSNSRSEMNVSTLELGDSALYLCASSFRDSTFGEKLFFGSGTQLSVL.

V usage is TRBV30 and J usage is TRBJ1-1, with D tentatively TRBD1 (5 bases). Trimming removed 5 bases at V and 5 bases at J, with 15 bases between. The CDR3 totals 13 residues. Germline V CDR1 and CDR2: GTSNPN, SVGIG (reference sequence). CDR3: CAWASGGITEAFF. The CDR3 coding sequence is TGTGCCTGGGCCTCGGGGGGGATAACTGAAGCTTTCTTT.

The V call is TRBV18, the J call TRBJ1-1, with D unresolved. V was pared by 0 bases and J by 7 bases, with 15 bases between. CDR3 length equals 15 residues. The germline gives CDR1 KGHSH, CDR2 LQKENI. The CDR3 loop is CASSPPSRTLGEAFF. CDR3 DNA: TGTGCCAGCTCACCACCTAGTAGGACCCTGGGTGAAGCTTTCTTT.

This sequence joins TRBV10-1 and TRBJ2-7, with D tentatively TRBD1 (5 bases). CDR1 and CDR2 (germline): WNHNN, SYGVQD (reference sequence). Between the trimmed V and J ends, which lost 4 bases and 2 bases, there was a span of 12 bases. The CDR3 contains 14 residues. CDR3 DNA: TGCGCCAGCAGTGGGTCAGGGTCGACCTACGAGCAGTACTTC. Translated: CASSGSGSTYEQYF.

The rearrangement links TRBV5-4 to TRBJ1-6; no definite D call. Per the germline V gene, CDR1 is SGHNT and CDR2 is YYREEE (reference sequence). This CDR3 spans 15 amino acids. V dropped 4 bases and J dropped 0 bases, with 8 bases sitting between them. CDR3 in DNA: TGTGCCAGCAGCCGAGGTGTCTCCTATAATTCACCCCTCCACTTT. The encoded protein is CASSRGVSYNSPLHF.